These T cell receptor beta chains were read from a single sample in a study of cytomegalovirus exposure and HLA in healthy donors. Sequenced by immunoSEQ multiplex PCR; TCRdb stores in-frame clones only, minus some. Of around 190,000 clones in the sample, over 75% were seen once. Sequencing was done on a sample of PBMCs. Every receptor here comes from a woman between 25 and 40 years old in good health and CMV-seronegative. Each CDR3 is given with its conserved first and last residue. The D gene is left open where the match is weak. Size values are once, few and many counts, or a class for expanded clones, and some rows have none.

v_gene	j_gene	d_gene	abundance	CDR3nt	CDR3aa
TRBV11-3	TRBJ2-1	NA	NA	TGTGCCAGCAGCCCCAGTCGGGGTGAGCAGTTCTTC	CASSPSRGEQFF
TRBV9	TRBJ2-3	NA	NA	TGTGCCAGCAGCGTTTCTGGGGGGGATACGCAGTATTTT	CASSVSGGDTQYF
TRBV30	TRBJ1-1	TRBD1	NA	TGTGCCTGGAGTGTACTTGACAGGGGGGGCACTGAAGCTTTCTTT	CAWSVLDRGGTEAFF
TRBV11-2	TRBJ2-7	NA	NA	TGTGCCAGCAGCCGTTCGGGTAGTAGCTACGAGCAGTACTTC	CASSRSGSSYEQYF
TRBV19	TRBJ2-1	TRBD2	NA	TGTGCCAGTAGAGGGACTAGCGGTCCACCGGATGAGCAGTTCTTC	CASRGTSGPPDEQFF
TRBV5-4	TRBJ2-3	TRBD1	NA	TGTGCCAGCAGCTCCACAGGGGTGACGCAGTATTTT	CASSSTGVTQYF
TRBV10-3	TRBJ1-4	TRBD1	NA	TGTGCCATCAGTGACGGCAGGGGGTCTGAAAAACTGTTTTTT	CAISDGRGSEKLFF
TRBV18	TRBJ2-3	NA	NA	TGTGCCAGCTCACCAGGGGGGGGCAACACAGATACGCAGTATTTT	CASSPGGGNTDTQYF
TRBV18	TRBJ2-2	NA	NA	TGTGCCAGCTCACCCCCTAGTAAGGAGCTGTTTTTT	CASSPPSKELFF
TRBV7-9	TRBJ2-7	NA	once	TGTGCCAGCAGCCTCAGGAGGGACGGAGGCTACGAGCAGTACTTC	CASSLRRDGGYEQYF
TRBV2	TRBJ2-1	TRBD2	NA	TGTGCCAGCAGAGGATTAACTAGCGGGAGGCGAGACTCCTACAATGAGCAGTTCTTC	CASRGLTSGRRDSYNEQFF
TRBV5-4	TRBJ1-1	TRBD1	NA	TGTGCCAGCAGCTTGGCAGGGGGGAGGCCTGAAGCTTTCTTT	CASSLAGGRPEAFF
TRBV6-4	TRBJ2-1	TRBD2	few	TGTGCCAGCAGTGGGACTAGCGGGGGGTATAATGAGCAGTTCTTC	CASSGTSGGYNEQFF
TRBV28	TRBJ2-1	TRBD2	few	TGTGCCAGCAAAGGACTAGCGGAGTACAATGAGCAGTTCTTC	CASKGLAEYNEQFF
TRBV19	TRBJ2-7	TRBD1	NA	TGTGCCACCCGGGCACAGGGGTACGAGCAGTACTTC	CATRAQGYEQYF
TRBV7-2	TRBJ2-3	TRBD2	NA	TGTGCCAGCAGGGCGGGAGGTAGCACAGATACGCAGTATTTT	CASRAGGSTDTQYF
TRBV5-1	TRBJ1-2	NA	NA	TGCGCCAGCAGCTTTGGGCAGTACTATGGCTACACCTTC	CASSFGQYYGYTF
TRBV5-1	TRBJ2-2	TRBD2	NA	TGCGCCAGCAGCCCACGGGGGGATACGAACACCGGGGAGCTGTTTTTT	CASSPRGDTNTGELFF
TRBV2	TRBJ2-1	TRBD2	NA	TGTGCCAGCAGATCTGAGCGGGAGGGCCGTGTTGAGCAGTTCTTC	CASRSEREGRVEQFF
TRBV27	TRBJ2-7	TRBD2	NA	TGTGCCAGCAGTTTACTAGCGGAGGGACGGACACCCTACGAGCAGTACTTC	CASSLLAEGRTPYEQYF
TRBV18	TRBJ1-2	TRBD1	NA	TGTGCCAGCTCACCCATGACAGGGGGCGCGGGTAACTATGGCTACACCTTC	CASSPMTGGAGNYGYTF
TRBV27	TRBJ1-1	TRBD1	few	TGTGCCAGCAGTTTGTGGGAAGGACAGGGTGAAGCTTTCTTT	CASSLWEGQGEAFF
TRBV5-4	TRBJ2-1	TRBD2	NA	TGTGCCAGCAGCTTGGGGACTAGCGGGAGGTTCGCTGAGCAGTTCTTC	CASSLGTSGRFAEQFF
TRBV27	TRBJ2-7	NA	NA	TGTGCCAGCAGTCCCGACAGCTCCTACGAGCAGTACTTC	CASSPDSSYEQYF
TRBV7-9	TRBJ2-1	NA	NA	TGTGCCAGCAGCCTTGGGACTCTCGATGAGCAGTTCTTC	CASSLGTLDEQFF
TRBV19	TRBJ2-7	NA	NA	TGTGCCAGTAGTCTACAATACCGGGACACTCCCTACGAGCAGTACTTC	CASSLQYRDTPYEQYF
TRBV27	TRBJ1-5	NA	NA	TGTGCCAGCAGTTTATCCGGTGGCAATCAGCCCCAGCATTTT	CASSLSGGNQPQHF
TRBV7-9	TRBJ2-1	NA	NA	TGTGCCAGCAGCCCTCTAAGCGGATCGTACAATGAGCAGTTCTTC	CASSPLSGSYNEQFF
TRBV28	TRBJ2-7	TRBD2	once	TGTGCCAGCAGCCATCTCGGGGGGGGAGGGATTCGCGAGCAGTACTTC	CASSHLGGGGIREQYF
TRBV29-1	TRBJ2-7	TRBD2	NA	TGCAGCGTTACCGGGACTAGCCGACAGAGCTCCTACGAGCAGTACTTC	CSVTGTSRQSSYEQYF
TRBV5-4	TRBJ2-2	TRBD2	NA	TGTGCCAGCAGCTTGCTCGGGAGGGCCGGCGGGGAGCTGTTTTTT	CASSLLGRAGGELFF
TRBV6-6	TRBJ2-1	NA	once	TGTGCCAGCAGTTACTCTGCAGGGCGGAATGAGCAGTTCTTC	CASSYSAGRNEQFF
TRBV4-1	TRBJ1-2	TRBD1	NA	TGCGCCAGCAGCCAAGAAGGGGGCGGGTCCCCCTTTAGCTACACCTTC	CASSQEGGGSPFSYTF
TRBV4-2	TRBJ2-2	TRBD2	few	TGTGCCAGCAGCCAAGAGGGGGAGGGAGTGGCCGGGGAGCTGTTTTTT	CASSQEGEGVAGELFF
TRBV5-1	TRBJ2-2	NA	NA	TGCGCCAGCAGCTTGGGACAGGCGAAGCAGAACACCGGGGAGCTGTTTTTT	CASSLGQAKQNTGELFF
TRBV6-5	TRBJ2-3	NA	NA	TGTGCCAGCAATACAGGCGCCACAGATACGCAGTATTTT	CASNTGATDTQYF
TRBV7-8	TRBJ1-2	NA	NA	TGTGCCAGCAGCCCTACTGGACAAAGAAGCTATGGCTACACCTTC	CASSPTGQRSYGYTF
TRBV27	TRBJ2-7	NA	NA	TGTGCCAGCAGTTTAGCGTGGTCTTGGCAGGGGATGTCCTACGAGCAGTACTTC	CASSLAWSWQGMSYEQYF
TRBV7-9	TRBJ2-7	NA	NA	TGTGCCAGCAGCCTAGAAGAGAGTCTCTCCTACGAGCAGTACTTC	CASSLEESLSYEQYF